These T cell receptor beta chains were read from a single sample in a study of blood T cell repertoires in COVID-19. Using immunoSEQ multiplex PCR, the repertoire was profiled, and TCRdb retains in-frame clones only, with some absent. The sample lists under 75,000 clones, roughly 81% occurring once. Sequenced sample: peripheral blood. The receptors stem from an elderly man with acute or convalescent COVID-19. Both conserved end residues are part of each CDR3. Each record gives: D gene, V gene, clone size, J gene, CDR3 DNA, CDR3 protein. A D gene is named only where the DNA matches it firmly. A clone size is listed for some rows: how often the clone was seen (once, few, many), or a class if it is expanded.

d_gene: TRBD2
v_gene: TRBV19
abundance: .
j_gene: TRBJ2-5
CDR3nt: TGTGCCAGTAGTAAACTAGCGGGAGATGAGACCCAGTACTTC
CDR3aa: CASSKLAGDETQYF

d_gene: .
v_gene: TRBV5-6
abundance: .
j_gene: TRBJ2-5
CDR3nt: TGTGCCAGCAGCTTGGTCGGGAGAGAGACCCAGTACTTC
CDR3aa: CASSLVGRETQYF

d_gene: .
v_gene: TRBV7-2
abundance: .
j_gene: TRBJ2-3
CDR3nt: TGTGCCAGCAGCTTGAACAGGGCAGGAGATACGCAGTATTTT
CDR3aa: CASSLNRAGDTQYF

d_gene: .
v_gene: TRBV28
abundance: .
j_gene: TRBJ1-6
CDR3nt: TGTGCCAGCAGGGAACAGGGATCTTCACCCCTCCACTTT
CDR3aa: CASREQGSSPLHF

d_gene: TRBD2
v_gene: TRBV5-1
abundance: .
j_gene: TRBJ2-7
CDR3nt: TGCGCCAGCAGCTTGGAGGGTAGCGGGGCCTACGAGCAGTACTTC
CDR3aa: CASSLEGSGAYEQYF

d_gene: .
v_gene: TRBV7-6
abundance: once
j_gene: TRBJ2-1
CDR3nt: TGTGCCAGCAGCAGACCGGGGGAGATGGATGAGCAGTTCTTC
CDR3aa: CASSRPGEMDEQFF

d_gene: .
v_gene: TRBV24-1
abundance: .
j_gene: TRBJ2-2
CDR3nt: TGTGCCACCAGTAAGCTGCGCACCGGGGAGCTGTTTTTT
CDR3aa: CATSKLRTGELFF

d_gene: TRBD1
v_gene: TRBV9
abundance: .
j_gene: TRBJ1-2
CDR3nt: TGTGCCAGCAGCGCGGACAGGGATGGCTACACCTTC
CDR3aa: CASSADRDGYTF

d_gene: .
v_gene: TRBV11-2
abundance: once
j_gene: TRBJ2-7
CDR3nt: TGTGCCAGCAGCTTAGGTAGGGGGACGTCGTTCCACGAGCAGTACTTC
CDR3aa: CASSLGRGTSFHEQYF

d_gene: .
v_gene: TRBV6-2/TRBV6-3
abundance: .
j_gene: TRBJ1-5
CDR3nt: TGTGCCAGCAGTTACTTCTCCCTCAATCAGCCCCAGCATTTT
CDR3aa: CASSYFSLNQPQHF

d_gene: TRBD1
v_gene: TRBV6-2/TRBV6-3
abundance: .
j_gene: TRBJ1-5
CDR3nt: TGTGCCAGCAGTTACGTCTTGACCGGGACAGGGGGCTCGAATAGCAATCAGCCCCAGCATTTT
CDR3aa: CASSYVLTGTGGSNSNQPQHF

d_gene: .
v_gene: TRBV6-5
abundance: .
j_gene: TRBJ2-7
CDR3nt: TGTGCCAGCAGGGCTTTCAGGCTTAGCTCCTACGAGCAGTACTTC
CDR3aa: CASRAFRLSSYEQYF

d_gene: TRBD2
v_gene: TRBV11-3
abundance: .
j_gene: TRBJ2-1
CDR3nt: TGTGCCAGCTTACTGGCTAGCGGGACCGCAGGTGAGCAGTTCTTC
CDR3aa: CASLLASGTAGEQFF

d_gene: TRBD1
v_gene: TRBV27
abundance: .
j_gene: TRBJ1-4
CDR3nt: TGTGCCAGCAGTCTGCAGGGGGAAGGGGAAAAACTGTTTTTT
CDR3aa: CASSLQGEGEKLFF

d_gene: .
v_gene: TRBV11-2
abundance: .
j_gene: TRBJ1-5
CDR3nt: TGTGCCAGCAGCCCCGGGATCGAAGAACAGCCCCAGCATTTT
CDR3aa: CASSPGIEEQPQHF

d_gene: TRBD1
v_gene: TRBV28
abundance: .
j_gene: TRBJ2-3
CDR3nt: TGTGCCAGCAGGGGGACAGGGTTCGGCACAGATACGCAGTATTTT
CDR3aa: CASRGTGFGTDTQYF

d_gene: .
v_gene: TRBV7-3
abundance: .
j_gene: TRBJ2-1
CDR3nt: TGTGCCAGCAGCTTATATACACAGAGACAAGGTGAGCAGTTCTTC
CDR3aa: CASSLYTQRQGEQFF

d_gene: TRBD1
v_gene: TRBV2
abundance: .
j_gene: TRBJ1-4
CDR3nt: TGTGCCAGCACCCCCGGGACAGGGGTAGAAAAACTGTTTTTT
CDR3aa: CASTPGTGVEKLFF

d_gene: TRBD1
v_gene: TRBV19
abundance: .
j_gene: TRBJ2-2
CDR3nt: TGTGCCTCCCGCACGGACAGGGGCACCGGGGAGCTGTTTTTT
CDR3aa: CASRTDRGTGELFF

d_gene: TRBD2
v_gene: TRBV27
abundance: .
j_gene: TRBJ2-3
CDR3nt: TGTGCCAGCAGATCTAGCGGGAGGAAGGATACGCAGTATTTT
CDR3aa: CASRSSGRKDTQYF

d_gene: .
v_gene: TRBV29-1
abundance: .
j_gene: TRBJ2-7
CDR3nt: TGCAGCGTTGCGGGAGCAGCACCCTACGAGCAGTACTTC
CDR3aa: CSVAGAAPYEQYF

d_gene: TRBD2
v_gene: TRBV5-8
abundance: .
j_gene: TRBJ2-1
CDR3nt: TGTGCCAGCAGCTTGCTAGCGGGAGGGGGGTTCGATGAGCAGTTCTTC
CDR3aa: CASSLLAGGGFDEQFF

d_gene: .
v_gene: TRBV6-5
abundance: .
j_gene: TRBJ1-3
CDR3nt: TGTGCCAGCAGAACGGGACAAAGCTCTGGAAACACCATATATTTT
CDR3aa: CASRTGQSSGNTIYF

d_gene: .
v_gene: TRBV6-5
abundance: few
j_gene: TRBJ1-1
CDR3nt: TGTGCCAGCAGCCCGGGGGGGTCAGGAAGCACTGAAGCTTTCTTT
CDR3aa: CASSPGGSGSTEAFF

d_gene: .
v_gene: TRBV19
abundance: .
j_gene: TRBJ1-1
CDR3nt: TGTGCCAGTAGTACCGTCCTGGGCTCGGATGCTTTCTTT
CDR3aa: CASSTVLGSDAFF

d_gene: TRBD2
v_gene: TRBV7-2
abundance: .
j_gene: TRBJ2-7
CDR3nt: TGTGCCAGCAGCTTAGAGGGACTAGGCTTCTACGAGCAGTACTTC
CDR3aa: CASSLEGLGFYEQYF

d_gene: .
v_gene: TRBV9
abundance: few
j_gene: TRBJ2-7
CDR3nt: TGTGCCAGCAGCCCGAGTAGCGTCTCCTACGAGCAGTACTTC
CDR3aa: CASSPSSVSYEQYF

d_gene: .
v_gene: TRBV2
abundance: .
j_gene: TRBJ1-1
CDR3nt: TGTGCCAGCAGCCCGGAGGCGAACACTGAAGCTTTCTTT
CDR3aa: CASSPEANTEAFF